This TCR beta chain was observed in a study of early T cells in non-severe SARS-CoV-2 infection. Per the germline V gene, CDR1 is MNHNY and CDR2 is SVGAGI (reference sequence). There are 18 residues in the CDR3. cDNA molecules, individually, were tagged with unique molecular identifiers. A single record per CDR3 protein comes from TCRdb applying MiXCR to the 5' RACE reads. In the table there are about 60,000 distinct CDR3 sequences, about 19% of which are singletons. With regard to this clonotype: One junction end disagrees with the germline gene, perhaps due to a read error.

The material was whole blood, obtained at baseline. This TCR came from an adult who was a healthcare worker with PCR-confirmed SARS-CoV-2 infection or an uninfected control (not recorded which). This chain joins TRBV6-6 and TRBJ2-4, with a tentative D call TRBD1 (6 bases). The CDR3 sequence: CASRYSIAGAVAKNIQYF. In DNA form, the CDR3 reads TGTGCCAGCAGATACTCGATTGCAGGGGCCGTAGCCAAAAACATTCAGTACTTC.